This entry features one T cell receptor (beta chain) sequence. The data were taken from a study of T cells after yellow fever vaccination. V gave up 4 bases and J gave up 5 bases, with 12 bases separating them. In germline, CDR1 is SGHNT, CDR2 YENEEA. This CDR3 has 14 amino acids. Making TCR cDNA involved 5'RACE template switching, which added UMIs and a universal primer site. TCRdb reanalysed the 5' RACE reads using MiXCR and keeps one entry per CDR3 protein. The data contain approximately 260,000 distinct CDR3 sequences, around 5.3% of them singletons. The chain uses TRBV11-3 and TRBJ2-1; tentative D call: TRBD2 (6 bases). This sequence was found in a man aged 18 to 35 who received the YFV17D yellow fever vaccine. Material: CD4+ T cells sorted from PBMCs, obtained on the day of the yellow fever booster vaccination. In DNA, the CDR3 is TGTGCCAGCAGCTCAGCGGGCTGGCACAATGAGCAGTTCTTC. Protein product: CASSSAGWHNEQFF.